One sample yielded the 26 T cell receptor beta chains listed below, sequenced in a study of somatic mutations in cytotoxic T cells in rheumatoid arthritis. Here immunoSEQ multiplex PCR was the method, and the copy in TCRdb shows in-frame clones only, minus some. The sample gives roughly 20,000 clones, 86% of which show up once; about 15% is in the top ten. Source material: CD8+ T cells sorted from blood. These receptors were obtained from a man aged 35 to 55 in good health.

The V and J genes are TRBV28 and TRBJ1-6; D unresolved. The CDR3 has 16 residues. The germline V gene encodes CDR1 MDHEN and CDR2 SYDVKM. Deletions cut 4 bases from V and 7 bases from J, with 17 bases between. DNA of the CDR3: TGTGCCAGCAGTTCCCCCCGGCTTGTGCGCAATTCACCCCTCCACTTT. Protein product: CASSSPRLVRNSPLHF.

DNA for the CDR3: TGTGCCAGTAACCCAGGGGGCCCCTACGAGCAGTACTTC. Translation: CASNPGGPYEQYF. This chain connects TRBV19 to TRBJ2-7, with 8 bases matching TRBD1. Germline CDR1 and CDR2: LNHDA and SQIVND (reference sequence). J was trimmed by 2 bases and V by 7 bases; bases with no gene match: 4. The CDR3 runs to 13 residues.

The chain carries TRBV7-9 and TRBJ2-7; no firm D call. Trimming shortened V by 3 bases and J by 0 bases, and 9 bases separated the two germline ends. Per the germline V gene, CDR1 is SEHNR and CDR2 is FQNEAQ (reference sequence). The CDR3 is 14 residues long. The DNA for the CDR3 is TGTGCCAGCAGCTTTGGGCCGAACTCCTACGAGCAGTACTTC. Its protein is CASSFGPNSYEQYF.

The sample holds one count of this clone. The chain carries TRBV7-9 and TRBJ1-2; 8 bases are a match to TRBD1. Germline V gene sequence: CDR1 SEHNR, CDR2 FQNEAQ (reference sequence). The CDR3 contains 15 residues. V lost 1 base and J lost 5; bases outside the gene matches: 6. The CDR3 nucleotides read TGTGCCAGCAGCTTAGGTGCAGGGGGCGCGTATGGCTACACCTTC. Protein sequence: CASSLGAGGAYGYTF.

The CDR3 loop is CASSPGGYTEAFF. CDR3 bases: TGTGCCAGCAGCCCCGGGGGGTACACTGAAGCTTTCTTT. This sequence joins TRBV7-3 and TRBJ1-1; a possible D gene is TRBD1 (5 bases). CDR1 and CDR2 from the germline V gene are SGHTA and FQGTGA. The V end lost 5 bases, the J end lost 3 bases, and 10 bases lay between the germline ends. The CDR3 runs to 13 residues.

This CDR3 is CASSTGLAGVGEQFF. The CDR3 DNA reads as TGTGCCAGCAGTACGGGACTAGCGGGAGTAGGTGAGCAGTTCTTC. The rearrangement links TRBV27 to TRBJ2-1; TRBD2 aligns across 14 bases. Germline V gives CDR1 MNHEY, CDR2 SMNVEV (reference sequence). Unmatched junction bases numbered 6, after V lost 5 bases and J lost 9 bases. CDR3 size: 15 residues.

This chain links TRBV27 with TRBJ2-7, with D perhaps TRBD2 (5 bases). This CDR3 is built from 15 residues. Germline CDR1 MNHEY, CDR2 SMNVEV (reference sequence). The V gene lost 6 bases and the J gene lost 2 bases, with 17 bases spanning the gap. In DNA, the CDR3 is TGTGCCAGCAGCGAGAACAGCGGACTCGCCTACGAGCAGTACTTC. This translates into CASSENSGLAYEQYF.

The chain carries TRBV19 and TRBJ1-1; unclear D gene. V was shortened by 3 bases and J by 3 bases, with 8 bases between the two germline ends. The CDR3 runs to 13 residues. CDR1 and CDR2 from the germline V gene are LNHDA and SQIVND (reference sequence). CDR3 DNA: TGTGCCAGTAGTATTAGCCAGGACACTGAAGCTTTCTTT. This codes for CASSISQDTEAFF.

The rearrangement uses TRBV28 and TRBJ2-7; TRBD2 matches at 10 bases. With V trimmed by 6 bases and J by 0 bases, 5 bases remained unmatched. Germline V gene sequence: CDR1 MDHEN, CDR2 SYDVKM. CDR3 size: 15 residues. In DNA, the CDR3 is TGTGCCAGCAGGCTCGGGACTAGCGCCTCCTACGAGCAGTACTTC. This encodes CASRLGTSASYEQYF.

The CDR3 sequence: CASSSLTSGRINEQFF. DNA of the CDR3: TGTGCCAGCAGCTCACTCACTAGCGGGAGGATCAATGAGCAGTTCTTC. The chain uses TRBV5-6 and TRBJ2-1, with 12 bases aligning to TRBD2. CDR1 and CDR2 from the germline V gene are SGHDT and YYEEEE. Trimming cost V 3 bases and J 6 bases; bases outside gene matches: 7. This CDR3 has 16 residues.

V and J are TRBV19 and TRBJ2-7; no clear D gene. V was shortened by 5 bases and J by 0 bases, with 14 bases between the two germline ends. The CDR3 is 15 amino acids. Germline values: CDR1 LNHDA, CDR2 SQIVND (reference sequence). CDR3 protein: CASSPWAAYSYEQYF. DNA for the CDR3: TGTGCCAGTAGTCCATGGGCAGCCTACTCCTACGAGCAGTACTTC.

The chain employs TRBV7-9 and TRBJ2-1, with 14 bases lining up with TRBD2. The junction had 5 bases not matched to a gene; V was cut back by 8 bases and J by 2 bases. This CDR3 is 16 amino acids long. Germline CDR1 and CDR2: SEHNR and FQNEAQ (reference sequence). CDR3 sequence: CASRLAGGPPYNEQFF. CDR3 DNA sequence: TGTGCCAGCCGACTAGCGGGAGGGCCCCCCTACAATGAGCAGTTCTTC.

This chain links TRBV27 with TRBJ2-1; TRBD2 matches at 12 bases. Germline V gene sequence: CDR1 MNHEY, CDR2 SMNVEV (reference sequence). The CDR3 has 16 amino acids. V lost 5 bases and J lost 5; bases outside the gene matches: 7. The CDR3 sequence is CASSPTSGRRDNEQFF. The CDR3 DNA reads TGTGCCAGCAGTCCAACTAGCGGGAGGCGGGACAATGAGCAGTTCTTC.

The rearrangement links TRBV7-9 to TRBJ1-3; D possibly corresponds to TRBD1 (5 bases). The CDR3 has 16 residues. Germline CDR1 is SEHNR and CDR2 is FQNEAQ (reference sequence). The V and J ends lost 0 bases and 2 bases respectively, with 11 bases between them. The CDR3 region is CASSLALGGTGNTIYF. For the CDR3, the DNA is TGTGCCAGCAGCTTAGCGCTTGGGGGGACTGGAAACACCATATATTTT.

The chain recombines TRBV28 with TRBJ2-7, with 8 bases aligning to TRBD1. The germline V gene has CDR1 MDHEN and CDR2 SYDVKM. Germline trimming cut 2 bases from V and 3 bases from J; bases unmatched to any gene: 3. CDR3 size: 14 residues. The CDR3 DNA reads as TGTGCCAGCAGTTTACGGACAGGGTTCTACGAGCAGTACTTC. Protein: CASSLRTGFYEQYF. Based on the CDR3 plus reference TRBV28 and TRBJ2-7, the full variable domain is DVKVTQSSRYLVKRTGEKVFLECVQDMDHENMFWYRQDPGLGLRLIYFSYDVKMKEKGDIPEGYSVSREKKERFSLILESASTNQTSMYLCASSLRTGFYEQYFGPGTRLTVT.

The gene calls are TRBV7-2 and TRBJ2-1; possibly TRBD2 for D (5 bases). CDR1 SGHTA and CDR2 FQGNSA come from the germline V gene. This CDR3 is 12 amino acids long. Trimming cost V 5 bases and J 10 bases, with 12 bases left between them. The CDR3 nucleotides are TGTGCCAGCAGCCCCCCCCCGGGGGAGCAGTTCTTC. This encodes CASSPPPGEQFF.

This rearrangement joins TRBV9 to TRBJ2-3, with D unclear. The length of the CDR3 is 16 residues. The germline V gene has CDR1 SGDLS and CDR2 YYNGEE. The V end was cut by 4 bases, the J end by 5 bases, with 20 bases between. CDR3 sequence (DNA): TGTGCCAGCAGCCCTGAGGTTTTTAGGCCCAGAGATACGCAGTATTTT. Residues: CASSPEVFRPRDTQYF. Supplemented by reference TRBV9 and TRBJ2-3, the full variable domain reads DSGVTQTPKHLITATGQRVTLRCSPRSGDLSVYWYQQSLDQGLQFLIQYYNGEERAKGNILERFSAQQFPDLHSELNLSSLELGDSALYFCASSPEVFRPRDTQYFGPGTRLTVL.

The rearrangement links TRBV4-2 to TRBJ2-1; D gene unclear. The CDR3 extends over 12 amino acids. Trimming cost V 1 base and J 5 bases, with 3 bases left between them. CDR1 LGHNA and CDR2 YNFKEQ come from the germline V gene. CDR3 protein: CASSQANNEQFF. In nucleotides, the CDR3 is TGTGCCAGCAGCCAAGCAAACAATGAGCAGTTCTTC.

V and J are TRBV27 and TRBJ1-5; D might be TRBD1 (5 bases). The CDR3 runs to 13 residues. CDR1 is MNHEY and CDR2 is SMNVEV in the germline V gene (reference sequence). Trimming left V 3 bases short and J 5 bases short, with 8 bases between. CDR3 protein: CASSLGGDQPQHF. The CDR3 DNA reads TGTGCCAGCAGTTTGGGAGGGGATCAGCCCCAGCATTTT.

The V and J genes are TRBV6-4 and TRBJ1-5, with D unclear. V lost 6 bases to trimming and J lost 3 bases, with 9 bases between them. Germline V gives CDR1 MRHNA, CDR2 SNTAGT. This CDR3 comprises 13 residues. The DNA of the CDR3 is TGTGCCAGCAGCCGGGAGCCCAATCAGCCCCAGCATTTT. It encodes CASSREPNQPQHF.

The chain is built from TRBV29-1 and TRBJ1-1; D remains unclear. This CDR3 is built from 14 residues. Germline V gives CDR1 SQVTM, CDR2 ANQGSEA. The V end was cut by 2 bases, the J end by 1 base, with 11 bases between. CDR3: CSVEPYGENTEAFF. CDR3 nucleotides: TGCAGCGTTGAACCTTATGGAGAGAACACTGAAGCTTTCTTT.

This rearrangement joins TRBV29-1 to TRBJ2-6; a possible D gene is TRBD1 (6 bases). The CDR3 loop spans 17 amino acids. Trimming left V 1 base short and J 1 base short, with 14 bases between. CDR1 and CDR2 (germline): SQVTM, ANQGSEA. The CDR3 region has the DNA TGCAGCGTTGAAGGGGGGACATCCGCATCTGGGGCCAACGTCCTGACTTTC. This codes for CSVEGGTSASGANVLTF.

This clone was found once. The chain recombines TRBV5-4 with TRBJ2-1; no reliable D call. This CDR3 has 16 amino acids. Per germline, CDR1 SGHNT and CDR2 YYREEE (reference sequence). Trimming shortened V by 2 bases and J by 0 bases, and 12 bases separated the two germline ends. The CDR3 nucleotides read TGTGCCAGCAGCTTTTCAGGACCCAGCTCCTACAATGAGCAGTTCTTC. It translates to CASSFSGPSSYNEQFF. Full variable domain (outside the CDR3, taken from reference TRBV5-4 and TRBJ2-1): ETGVTQSPTHLIKTRGQQVTLRCSSQSGHNTVSWYQQALGQGPQFIFQYYREEENGRGNFPPRFSGLQFPNYSSELNVNALELDDSALYLCASSFSGPSSYNEQFFGPGTRLTVL.

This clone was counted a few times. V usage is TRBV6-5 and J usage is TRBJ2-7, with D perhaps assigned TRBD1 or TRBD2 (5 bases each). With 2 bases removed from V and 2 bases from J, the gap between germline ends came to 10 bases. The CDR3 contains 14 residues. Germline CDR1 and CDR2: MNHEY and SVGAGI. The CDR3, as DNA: TGTGCCAGCAGTTACCGGGGCAGTACCTACGAGCAGTACTTC. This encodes CASSYRGSTYEQYF.

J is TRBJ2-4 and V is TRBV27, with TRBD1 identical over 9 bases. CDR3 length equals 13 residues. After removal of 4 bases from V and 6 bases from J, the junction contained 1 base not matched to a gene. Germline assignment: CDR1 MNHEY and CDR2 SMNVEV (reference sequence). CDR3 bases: TGTGCCAGCAGTTGGGGACAGGGAAACATTCAGTACTTC. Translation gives CASSWGQGNIQYF.

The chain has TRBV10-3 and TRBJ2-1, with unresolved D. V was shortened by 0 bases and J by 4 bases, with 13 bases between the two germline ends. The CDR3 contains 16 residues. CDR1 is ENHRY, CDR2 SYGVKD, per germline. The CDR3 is CAISESVGVMYNEQFF. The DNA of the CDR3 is TGTGCCATCAGTGAGTCGGTTGGCGTGATGTACAATGAGCAGTTCTTC.